One sample yielded the 15 T cell receptor beta chains listed below, sequenced in a study of blood T cell repertoires in COVID-19. Using immunoSEQ multiplex PCR, the repertoire was profiled, and TCRdb retains in-frame clones only, with some absent. The data show about 400,000 clones, nearly 90% seen once. Sequencing was performed on PBMCs or T cells enriched from blood (not recorded which). These receptors were collected from a woman aged 25-40 years who had recovered from COVID-19.

V and J are TRBV10-3 and TRBJ2-2, with D tentatively TRBD1 (6 bases). This CDR3 is built from 17 residues. Trimming stripped 10 bases from V and 0 bases from J, with 21 bases between. CDR1 ENHRY and CDR2 SYGVKD come from the germline V gene. The CDR3 region is CATKPRPGQTNTGELFF. The DNA for the CDR3 is TGTGCCACCAAACCGCGCCCGGGACAAACGAACACCGGGGAGCTGTTTTTT.

This sequence joins TRBV5-1 and TRBJ2-5; 9 nucleotides line up with TRBD1. V lost 4 bases, J lost 2 bases, and 9 bases stayed unmatched. This CDR3 has 16 residues. Germline CDR1 SGHRS, CDR2 YFSETQ. CDR3 nucleotides: TGCGCCAGCAGCGTGGGGACAGGGTTACCACAAGAGACCCAGTACTTC. Translated: CASSVGTGLPQETQYF. Combining the CDR3 with reference TRBV5-1 and TRBJ2-5 gives the whole variable domain KAGVTQTPRYLIKTRGQQVTLSCSPISGHRSVSWYQQTPGQGLQFLFEYFSETQRNKGNFPGRFSGRQFSNSRSEMNVSTLELGDSALYLCASSVGTGLPQETQYFGPGTRLLVL.

The V gene is TRBV28, the J gene TRBJ1-6, with D hard to call. V was cut by 3 bases and J by 8 bases, with 11 bases left in between. CDR3 size: 14 residues. Germline-derived CDR1 and CDR2 are MDHEN and SYDVKM. The CDR3 DNA is TGTGCCAGCAGTTTTAATGAGGTTTATTCACCCCTCCACTTT. Its protein product is CASSFNEVYSPLHF.

DNA for the CDR3: TGCGCCAGCAGCCAAGAGAGGGTCCAATCACCCCTCCACTTT. This gives the protein CASSQERVQSPLHF. The chain carries TRBV4-1 and TRBJ1-6, with D unresolved. The V and J ends lost 0 bases and 10 bases respectively, with 10 bases between them. The length of the CDR3 is 14 residues. From germline, CDR1 is MGHRA and CDR2 YSYEKL.

This sequence joins TRBV19 and TRBJ1-1; no definite D call. CDR1 is LNHDA, CDR2 SQIVND, per germline (reference sequence). With 4 bases removed from V and 6 bases from J, the gap between germline ends came to 18 bases. This CDR3 spans 15 amino acids. Written as DNA, the CDR3 is TGTGCCAGTAGTAATCCCCTGGGTTTGGGCTCTGAAGCTTTCTTT. Amino acid sequence: CASSNPLGLGSEAFF. Using reference TRBV19 and TRBJ1-1 for the parts outside the CDR3, the full variable domain is DGGITQSPKYLFRKEGQNVTLSCEQNLNHDAMYWYRQDPGQGLRLIYYSQIVNDFQKGDIAEGYSVSREKKESFPLTVTSAQKNPTAFYLCASSNPLGLGSEAFFGQGTRLTVV.

The chain is built from TRBV7-8 and TRBJ1-1; D perhaps matches TRBD1 (6 bases). V dropped 3 bases and J dropped 1 base, with 21 bases sitting between them. The CDR3 is made up of 18 amino acids. Germline values: CDR1 SGHVS, CDR2 FQNEAQ. CDR3 protein: CASSLGRDTKSRNTEAFF. DNA for the CDR3: TGTGCCAGCAGCTTGGGCCGGGACACAAAATCGCGGAACACTGAAGCTTTCTTT.

This chain joins TRBV2 and TRBJ2-7, with TRBD2 as a possible D gene (9 bases). With 8 bases removed from V and 0 bases from J, the gap between germline ends came to 35 bases. The CDR3 runs to 21 residues. Per the germline V gene, CDR1 is SNHLY and CDR2 is FYNNEI. CDR3 nucleotides: TGTGCCAGCGGTCCAGGGGGCGCGTTCTTCGGGAGACTAGCGGACTCCTACGAGCAGTACTTC. Translated: CASGPGGAFFGRLADSYEQYF.

The genes are TRBV6-5 and TRBJ1-5; a possible D gene is TRBD1 (5 bases). The V gene lost 7 bases and the J gene lost 1 base, with 11 bases spanning the gap. Germline CDR1 and CDR2: MNHEY and SVGAGI. The CDR3 is made up of 14 amino acids. This chain's CDR3 is CASIPPGSNQPQHF. The CDR3 coding sequence is TGTGCCAGCATACCCCCAGGGAGCAATCAGCCCCAGCATTTT.

This clone was detected only a few times. Within the sample, other DNA sequences also encode this same CDR3. The chain recombines TRBV28 with TRBJ2-1; possible D gene TRBD1, 6 bases. With 1 base removed from V and 7 bases from J, the gap between germline ends came to 8 bases. Germline V CDR1 and CDR2: MDHEN, SYDVKM. The CDR3 sequence is 13 residues long. CDR3 residues: CASSLYRANEQFF. The CDR3 DNA reads TGTGCCAGCAGTTTATACAGGGCGAATGAGCAGTTCTTC.

This rearrangement joins TRBV10-3 to TRBJ1-1; D call uncertain. The CDR3 covers 15 residues. CDR1 is ENHRY, CDR2 SYGVKD, per germline. Trimming took off 2 bases at V and 0 bases at J, with 10 bases between the two ends. The CDR3 region is CAISERRQLNTEAFF. Written as DNA, the CDR3 is TGTGCCATCAGTGAGAGGCGGCAGTTGAACACTGAAGCTTTCTTT.

V is TRBV29-1 and J is TRBJ2-7; 7 positions agree with TRBD1. Germline CDR1 SQVTM, CDR2 ANQGSEA. V dropped 7 bases and J dropped 5; count of bases not matched to a gene: 11. The CDR3 length is 13 residues. The CDR3 sequence: CSAEGQTNHEQYF. The DNA of the CDR3 is TGCAGCGCCGAGGGACAGACAAACCACGAGCAGTACTTC.

The genes are TRBV12-3 or TRBV12-4 and TRBJ1-2; the D is unclear. This CDR3 comprises 12 residues. Trimming cost V 6 bases and J 7 bases, with 12 bases left between them. The CDR3 spells CASSVRYAGYTF. The CDR3 DNA reads TGTGCCAGCAGCGTCAGGTACGCTGGCTACACCTTC.

V is TRBV30 and J is TRBJ2-7; 7 bases are shared with TRBD2. Trimming at V came to 2 bases and at J to 4 bases, leaving 2 bases not matched to a gene. This CDR3 spans 12 amino acids. Germline loops: CDR1 GTSNPN, CDR2 SVGIG (reference sequence). CDR3 bases: TGTGCCTGGAGTTCGGGGGGTTACGAGCAGTACTTC. It yields the protein CAWSSGGYEQYF. The full variable domain, completed using reference TRBV30 and TRBJ2-7, is SQTIHQWPATLVQPVGSPLSLECTVEGTSNPNLYWYRQAAGRGLQLLFYSVGIGQISSEVPQNLSASRPQDRQFILSSKKLLLSDSGFYLCAWSSGGYEQYFGPGTRLTVT.

The chain carries TRBV10-2 and TRBJ1-2; perhaps TRBD1 as D (5 bases). Germline V CDR1 and CDR2: WSHSY, SAAADI. The CDR3 runs 16 residues. With 2 bases removed from V and 6 bases from J, the gap between germline ends came to 19 bases. In nucleotides, the CDR3 is TGCGCCAGCAGTGAGAGGGGTGACAGTTCGCCGAATGGCTACACCTTC. Amino acid sequence: CASSERGDSSPNGYTF.

The chain links TRBV27 to TRBJ2-3; 8 positions agree with TRBD1. The CDR3 contains 13 residues. Germline loops: CDR1 MNHEY, CDR2 SMNVEV (reference sequence). With V trimmed by 4 bases and J by 10 bases, 7 bases remained unmatched. CDR3 protein: CASSYRGQEAQYF. In DNA form, the CDR3 reads TGTGCCAGCAGTTATCGGGGACAGGAAGCGCAGTATTTT.